What follows is one T cell receptor beta chain and its context. As yet, its antigen is unknown. The data belong to a study of blood T cells in healthy people across ages. Together with a sample-barcoded 5' primer, a J-beta primer mix was included in a second PCR lasting roughly 6 to 12 cycles. TCRdb fed the 5' RACE reads into MiXCR, producing one record per CDR3 protein. Here the sample spans 1 million to 1.2 million distinct CDR3 sequences, less than 45% being singletons. Study-wide points: It was the long-lived donors that had more naive CD4+ cells and higher diversity than aged donors. Among T cells, TCR beta diversity per million cells dropped roughly linearly as age rose.

This CDR3 region has 18 residues. V shed 1 base and J shed 0 bases, with 16 bases lying between them. Looked up from germline, CDR1 is SGHTA and CDR2 is FQGNSA. The chain carries TRBV7-2 and TRBJ1-3; possibly TRBD1 for D (6 bases). The origin of this receptor is a man aged 18 to 29 in good health. The material sequenced was blood. The CDR3 bases are TGTGCCAGCAGCTTAGTACGGCTAGACAGGAGCTCTGGAAACACCATATATTTT. It is translated as CASSLVRLDRSSGNTIYF.